This entry is about one T cell receptor (beta chain). Assay: immunoSEQ multiplex PCR; the TCRdb copy retains only in-frame clones and omits some. The table records about 440,000 clones, roughly 89% of them present only once. Treatment here: over 15 received Ad26.COV2.S at low or high dose, single or two shots; a few received placebo; per-sample allocation not given. Day 63 following the first vaccine or placebo injection was when the samples were taken. These data are taken from a study of Ad26.COV2.S vaccination and SARS-CoV-2 variants. Study as a whole: Ad26.COV2.S given intramuscularly, once or twice 56 days apart.

This CDR3 has 15 amino acids. Germline CDR1 reads SEHNR; CDR2 reads FQNEAQ (reference sequence). V gave up 5 bases and J gave up 2 bases; unmatched junction bases: 9. The sequence came from a person aged 18-60 years who received the Ad26.COV2.S COVID-19 vaccine or a placebo. The chain is built from TRBV7-9 and TRBJ2-7, with 7 bases matching TRBD2. This sample comprised peripheral blood, obtained in a trial of Ad26.COV2.S vaccine versus placebo. The DNA of the CDR3 is TGTGCCAGCAGCCCGGTGGGCGGGAGAGCCTACGAGCAGTACTTC. Protein product: CASSPVGGRAYEQYF.